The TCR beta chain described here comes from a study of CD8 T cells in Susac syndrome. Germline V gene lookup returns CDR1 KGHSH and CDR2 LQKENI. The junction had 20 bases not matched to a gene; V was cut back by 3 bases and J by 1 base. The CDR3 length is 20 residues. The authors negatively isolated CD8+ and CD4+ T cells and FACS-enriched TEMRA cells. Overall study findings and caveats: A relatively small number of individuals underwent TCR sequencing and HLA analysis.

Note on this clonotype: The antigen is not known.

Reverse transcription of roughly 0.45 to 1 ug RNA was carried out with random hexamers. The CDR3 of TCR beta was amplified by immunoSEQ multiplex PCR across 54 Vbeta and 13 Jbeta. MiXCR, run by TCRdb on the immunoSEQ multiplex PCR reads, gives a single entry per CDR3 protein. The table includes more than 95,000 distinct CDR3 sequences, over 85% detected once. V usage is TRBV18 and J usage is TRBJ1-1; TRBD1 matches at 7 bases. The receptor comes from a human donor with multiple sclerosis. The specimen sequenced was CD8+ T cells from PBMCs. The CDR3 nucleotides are TGTGCCAGCTCACCGTACCCCCGGCCCGTACAGGGGCCCCAGAACACTGAAGCTTTCTTT. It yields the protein CASSPYPRPVQGPQNTEAFF.